This T cell receptor (beta chain) was obtained from a study of blood T cell repertoires in COVID-19. Study-level background: There were acute and convalescent COVID-19 samples, and they came from the United States, Italy and Spain. The analysed material was cDNA or gDNA that came from T cells, B-cell-depleted T cells, or PBMCs.

Source study methods: Researchers report that nucleated cell counts were estimated from reference gene primer amplification. TCRdb keeps only in-frame clones here, not all; method: immunoSEQ multiplex PCR. That table furnishes V, J and clone size, whereas the DNA furnished D and trimming. Of 30,000 to 35,000 clones in the sample, about 90% were seen once. With V trimmed by 2 bases and J by 3 bases, 4 bases remained unmatched. CDR3 length: 15 amino acids. Germline CDR1 reads LNHDA; CDR2 reads SQIVND (reference sequence). V gene TRBV19 combines with J gene TRBJ1-5, with 7 bases lining up with TRBD1. The source material was peripheral blood. The receptor was isolated from a man in his fifties or sixties with active COVID-19. The chain's CDR3 is CASSITGENNQPQHF. The DNA of the CDR3 is TGTGCCAGTAGTATAACAGGGGAGAACAATCAGCCCCAGCATTTT.